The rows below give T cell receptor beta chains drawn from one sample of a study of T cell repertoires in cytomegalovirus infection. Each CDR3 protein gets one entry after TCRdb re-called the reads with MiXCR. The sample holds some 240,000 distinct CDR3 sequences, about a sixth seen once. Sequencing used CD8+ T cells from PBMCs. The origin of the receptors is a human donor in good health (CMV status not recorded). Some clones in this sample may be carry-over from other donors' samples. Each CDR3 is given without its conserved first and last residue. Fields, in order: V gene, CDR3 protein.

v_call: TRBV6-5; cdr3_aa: ASSYSTDAPGYT
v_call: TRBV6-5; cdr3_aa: ASSYSSGATLFADTQY
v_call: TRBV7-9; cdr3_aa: ASTADLGQY
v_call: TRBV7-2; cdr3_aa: ASSSHGMRLAGTTGELF
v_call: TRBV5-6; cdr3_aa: ASSRITGTGGYEQY
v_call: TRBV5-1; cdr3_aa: ASSSLGGTYNEQF
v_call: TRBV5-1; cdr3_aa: ASSLYPTGAYEQY
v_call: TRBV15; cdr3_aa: ATSRLGPGYPGNTIY
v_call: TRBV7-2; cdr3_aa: ASGWGGAYNEQF
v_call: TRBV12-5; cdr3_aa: ASGSPAEGFRRCNEQF
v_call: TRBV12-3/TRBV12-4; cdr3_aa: ASNSQVWGGAEAPQNEQF
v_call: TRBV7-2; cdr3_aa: ASPLVGTEYYGYT
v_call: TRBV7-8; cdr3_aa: ASRLNRDRANTGELF
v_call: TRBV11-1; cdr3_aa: ASSSPEKETYHEQY
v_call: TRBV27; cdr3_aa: ASSPQEDNYGYT
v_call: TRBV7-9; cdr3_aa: ASSLGASQETQY
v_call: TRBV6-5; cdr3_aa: ASSYLGLAGGGNEQF
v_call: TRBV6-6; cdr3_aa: ASSYEAVLSTDTQY
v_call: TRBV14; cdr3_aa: ASSQGYRTDTQY
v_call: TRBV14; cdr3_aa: ASSSVGGPTYNEQF
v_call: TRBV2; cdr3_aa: AKGTANHNEQF
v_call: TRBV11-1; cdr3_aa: ASSLTGDKNTEAF
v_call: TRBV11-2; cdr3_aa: ASSLEFLELRQETQY
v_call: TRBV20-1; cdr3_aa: SARDTGALLYT
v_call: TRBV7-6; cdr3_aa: ASRILPGLGGELF
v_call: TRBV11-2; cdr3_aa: ASRGIRRQTQY
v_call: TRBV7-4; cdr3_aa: ASSALSGVAYTGELF
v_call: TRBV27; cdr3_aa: ASSSYRDRNNSPLH
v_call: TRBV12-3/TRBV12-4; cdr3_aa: ASSFQLAGGHNEQF
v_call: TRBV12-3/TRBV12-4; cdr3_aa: ASSPPTSGEVDTQY
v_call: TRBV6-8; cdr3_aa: ASSAGPLDEQY
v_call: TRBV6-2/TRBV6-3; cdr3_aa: ASSYSERGQVTDTQY
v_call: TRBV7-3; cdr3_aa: ASNFGRLRYQPQH
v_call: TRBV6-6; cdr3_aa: ATLAGSYNEQF
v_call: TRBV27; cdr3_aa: ASSDSPNRNQPQH
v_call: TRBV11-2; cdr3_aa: ASSLERVGTVHYEQY
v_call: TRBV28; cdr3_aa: ASSFDREYANQPQH
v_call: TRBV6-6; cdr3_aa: ASSYLAGREQY
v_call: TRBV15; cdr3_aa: ATSRDRVGYNEQF
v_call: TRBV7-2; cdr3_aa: ASSLDPGNTGELF
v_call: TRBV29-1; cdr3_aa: SVGQVWAILNEQF
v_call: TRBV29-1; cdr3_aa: SVEEQGYGSEAF
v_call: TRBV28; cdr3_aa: ASSISGTGVTEAF
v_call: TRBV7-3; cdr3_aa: ASSPTGPSSYEQY
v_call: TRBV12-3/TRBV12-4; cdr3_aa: ASSLPGDGTIY
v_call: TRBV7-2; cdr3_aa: ASSHGTDFYTGELF
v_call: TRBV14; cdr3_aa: ASSQRRAGLNTEAF
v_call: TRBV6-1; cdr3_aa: ASRNPWTAQETQY
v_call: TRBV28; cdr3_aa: ASSLVQGGLFSGANVLT
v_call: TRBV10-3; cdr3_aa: AISGTSGGEYQETQY
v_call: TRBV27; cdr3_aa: ASSLSDSYNSPLH
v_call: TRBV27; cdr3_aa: ASSLTGGPSYEQY
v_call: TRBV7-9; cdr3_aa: ATRVSTGANTEAF
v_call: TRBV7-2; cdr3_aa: ASSLTSVGTDTQY
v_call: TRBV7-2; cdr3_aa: ASSLEQKETQY
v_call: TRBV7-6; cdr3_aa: ASSTGTGTYNEQF
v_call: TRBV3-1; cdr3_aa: ASSTNRDRGFLKGYT